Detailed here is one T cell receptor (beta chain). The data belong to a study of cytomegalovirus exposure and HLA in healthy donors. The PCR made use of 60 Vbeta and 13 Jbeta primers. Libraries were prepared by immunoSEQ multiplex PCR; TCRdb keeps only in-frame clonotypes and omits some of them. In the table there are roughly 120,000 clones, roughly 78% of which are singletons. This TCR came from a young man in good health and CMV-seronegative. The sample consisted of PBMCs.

In nucleotides, the CDR3 is TGTGCCAGCAGCCCACTACCGGGGGAGGAGCAGTACTTC. As protein: CASSPLPGEEQYF. This chain connects TRBV28 to TRBJ2-7; TRBD2 is a possible D gene (6 bases). CDR1 and CDR2 from the germline V gene are MDHEN and SYDVKM. Trimming pared 6 bases from V and 7 bases from J, leaving 16 bases between. The length of the CDR3 is 13 residues.